The present entry profiles one TCR beta chain with its context. These data are taken from a study of CD8 T cells in Susac syndrome. TEMRA cells were FACS-enriched, and CD8+ and CD4+ T cells were isolated negatively. The CDR3 extends over 16 amino acids. CDR1 and CDR2 (germline): SEHNR, FQNEAQ (reference sequence). With 4 bases removed from V and 4 bases from J, the gap between germline ends came to 16 bases. Random-hexamer reverse transcription was applied to roughly 0.5 to 1 ug RNA. One entry per CDR3 protein results from TCRdb running MiXCR on the immunoSEQ multiplex PCR reads. The sample carries 95,000 to 150,000 distinct CDR3 sequences, approximately 95% recorded once.

The source is a human donor with multiple sclerosis. This sequence joins TRBV7-9 and TRBJ1-4; tentative D call: TRBD1 (6 bases). Sequencing was performed on CD8+ T cells from PBMCs. For the CDR3, the DNA is TGTGCCAGCAGCTCCCCCCCGGACAGCCATAATGAAAAACTGTTTTTT. Translated: CASSSPPDSHNEKLFF.